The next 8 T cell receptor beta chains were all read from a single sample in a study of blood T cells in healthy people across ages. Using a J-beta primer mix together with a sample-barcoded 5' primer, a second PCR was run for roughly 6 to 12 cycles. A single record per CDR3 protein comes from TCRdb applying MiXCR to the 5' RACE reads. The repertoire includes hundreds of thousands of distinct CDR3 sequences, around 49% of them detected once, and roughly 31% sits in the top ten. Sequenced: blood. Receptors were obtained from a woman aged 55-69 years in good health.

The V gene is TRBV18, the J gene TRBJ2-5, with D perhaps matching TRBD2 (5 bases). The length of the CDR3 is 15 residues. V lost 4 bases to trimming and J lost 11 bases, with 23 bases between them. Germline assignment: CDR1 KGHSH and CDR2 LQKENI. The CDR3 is CASSLQGTGVNEQYF. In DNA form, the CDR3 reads TGTGCCAGCTCACTCCAAGGTACCGGGGTAAATGAGCAGTACTTC.

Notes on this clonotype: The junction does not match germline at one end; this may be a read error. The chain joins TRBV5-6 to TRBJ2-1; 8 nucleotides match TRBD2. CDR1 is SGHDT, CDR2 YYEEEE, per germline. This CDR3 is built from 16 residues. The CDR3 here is CAGSALAGSIRDEQFF. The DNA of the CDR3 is TGTGCCGGCAGCGCTTTAGCGGGAAGTATTAGGGATGAGCAGTTCTTC.

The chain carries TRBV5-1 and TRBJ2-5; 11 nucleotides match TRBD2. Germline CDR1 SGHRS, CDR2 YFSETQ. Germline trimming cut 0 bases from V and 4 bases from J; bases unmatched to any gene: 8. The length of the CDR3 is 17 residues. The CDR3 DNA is TGCGCCAGCAGCTTGGCTACCCTAGCGGGAGGAGGAGAGACCCAGTACTTC. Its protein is CASSLATLAGGGETQYF.

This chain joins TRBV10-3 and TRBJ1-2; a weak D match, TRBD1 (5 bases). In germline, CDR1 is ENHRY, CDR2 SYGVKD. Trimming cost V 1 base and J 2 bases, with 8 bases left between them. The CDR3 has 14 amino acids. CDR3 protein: CAISELGLNYGYTF. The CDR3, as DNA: TGTGCCATCAGTGAGTTGGGACTGAACTATGGCTACACCTTC.

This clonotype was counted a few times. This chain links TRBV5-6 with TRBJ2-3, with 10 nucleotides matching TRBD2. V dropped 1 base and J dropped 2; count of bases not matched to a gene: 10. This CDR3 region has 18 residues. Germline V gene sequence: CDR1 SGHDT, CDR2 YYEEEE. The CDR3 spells CASSLMASGGLLTDTQYF. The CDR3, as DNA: TGTGCCAGCAGCTTGATGGCTAGCGGGGGTTTGCTCACAGATACGCAGTATTTT.

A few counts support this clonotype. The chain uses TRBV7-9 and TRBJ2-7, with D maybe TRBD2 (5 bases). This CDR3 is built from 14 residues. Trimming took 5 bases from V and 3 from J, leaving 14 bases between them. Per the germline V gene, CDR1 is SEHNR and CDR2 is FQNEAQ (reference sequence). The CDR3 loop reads CASSGLEDGYEQYF. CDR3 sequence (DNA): TGTGCCAGCAGCGGACTCGAGGATGGCTACGAGCAGTACTTC.

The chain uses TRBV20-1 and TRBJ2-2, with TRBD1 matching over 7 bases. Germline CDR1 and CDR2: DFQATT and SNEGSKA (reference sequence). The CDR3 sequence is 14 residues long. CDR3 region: CPKMDRPNTGELFF. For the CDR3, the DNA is TGCCCTAAAATGGACAGGCCAAACACCGGGGAGCTGTTTTTT.

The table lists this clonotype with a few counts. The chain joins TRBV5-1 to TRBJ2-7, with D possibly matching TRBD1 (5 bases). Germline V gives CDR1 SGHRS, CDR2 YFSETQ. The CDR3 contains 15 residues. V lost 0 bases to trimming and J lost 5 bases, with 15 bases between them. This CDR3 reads CASSLAGREVNEQYF. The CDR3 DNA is TGCGCCAGCAGCTTGGCCGGCAGGGAAGTGAACGAGCAGTACTTC. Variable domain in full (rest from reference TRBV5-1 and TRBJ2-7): KAGVTQTPRYLIKTRGQQVTLSCSPISGHRSVSWYQQTPGQGLQFLFEYFSETQRNKGNFPGRFSGRQFSNSRSEMNVSTLELGDSALYLCASSLAGREVNEQYFGPGTRLTVT.